This T cell receptor beta chain was captured in a study of neurological immune-mediated disorders. Findings and limits, study-wide: No CDR3 amino acid sequences were shared by expanded clones across subjects, suggesting private repertoires in all groups.

Time point of the sample: longitudinal time-point 2. V was pared by 1 base and J by 5 bases, with 12 bases between. Germline V CDR1 and CDR2: SGHRS, YFSETQ. This CDR3 has 15 amino acids. 5'RACE with 10-nucleotide random UMIs produced the cDNA. TCRdb fed the 5' RACE reads into MiXCR, producing one record per CDR3 protein. Found here are around 50,000 distinct CDR3 sequences, around 12% of them singletons; the top ten hold less than 5.5%. This clonotype was observed at least ten times. Its matching antigen is unknown. The chain is built from TRBV5-1 and TRBJ2-2, with no clear D. Sequencing was done on a sample of PBMCs. This TCR derives from a male donor with HTLV-1-associated myelopathy (HAM/TSP). Here the CDR3 reads CASSLLRLPTGELFF. CDR3 nucleotide sequence: TGCGCCAGCAGCTTGTTGAGACTTCCTACCGGGGAGCTGTTTTTT.